This T cell receptor beta chain is drawn from a study of vaccination and CD4 T cells after COVID-19. Germline loops: CDR1 MNHNS, CDR2 SASEGT. The length of the CDR3 is 16 residues. Trimming shortened V by 5 bases and J by 7 bases, and 18 bases separated the two germline ends. With respect to this clonotype: As yet, its antigen is unknown.

The Oncomine TCR Beta short-read assay was applied to DNA of cultured CD4+ T cells. TCRdb called the PCR reads again in MiXCR, with one record for every CDR3 protein. Counted here are 20,000 to 25,000 distinct CDR3 sequences, approximately 40% occurring once; the ten biggest clones make up roughly 9.9%. Study-wide findings and caveats: Reactive clone data from convalescent patients indicated a median of about 90% appearing only post-vaccination.

The time point is: late sampling 161 to 241 days after vaccination in a few convalescent patients. Regarding treatment: roughly 10-day PBMC culture with coronavirus spike peptide pools or control peptides (ViraFEST assay). Once peptide pools had expanded antigen-specific T cells, ViraFEST sequenced TCRs. Sequenced here: CD4+ T cells from blood, cultured in vitro, sampled about 7 months after SARS-CoV-2 vaccination. The V and J genes are TRBV6-1 and TRBJ1-6, with D perhaps TRBD1 (5 bases). This TCR was recovered from a human donor who had recovered from COVID-19. CDR3 in DNA: TGTGCCAGCAGTAAAACGGCGGGGACGGTAAATTCACCCCTCCACTTT. It codes for CASSKTAGTVNSPLHF.